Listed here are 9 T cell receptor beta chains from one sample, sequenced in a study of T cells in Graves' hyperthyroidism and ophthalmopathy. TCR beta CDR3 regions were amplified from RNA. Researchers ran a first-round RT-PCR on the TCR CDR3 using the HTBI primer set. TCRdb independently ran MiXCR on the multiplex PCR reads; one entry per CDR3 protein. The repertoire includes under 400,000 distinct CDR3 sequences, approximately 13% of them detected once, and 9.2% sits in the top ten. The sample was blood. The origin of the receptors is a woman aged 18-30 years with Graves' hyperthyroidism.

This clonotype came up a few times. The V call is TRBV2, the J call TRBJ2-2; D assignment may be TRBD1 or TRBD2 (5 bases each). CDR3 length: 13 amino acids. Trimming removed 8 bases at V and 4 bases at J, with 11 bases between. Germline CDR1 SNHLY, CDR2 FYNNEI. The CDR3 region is CASDTGTTGELFF. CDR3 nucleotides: TGTGCCAGCGATACCGGGACCACCGGGGAGCTGTTTTTT.

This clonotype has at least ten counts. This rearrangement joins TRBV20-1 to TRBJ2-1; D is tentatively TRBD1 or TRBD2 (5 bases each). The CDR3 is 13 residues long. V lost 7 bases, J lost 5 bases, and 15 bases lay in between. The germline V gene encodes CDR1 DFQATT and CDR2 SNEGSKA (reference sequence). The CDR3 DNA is TGCAGTGTAGGGACGGCGCCTAACAATGAGCAGTTCTTC. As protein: CSVGTAPNNEQFF.

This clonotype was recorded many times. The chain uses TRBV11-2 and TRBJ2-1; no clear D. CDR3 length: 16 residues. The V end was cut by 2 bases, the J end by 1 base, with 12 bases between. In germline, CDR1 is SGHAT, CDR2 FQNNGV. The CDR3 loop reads CASSLISILSYNEQFF. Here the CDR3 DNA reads TGTGCCAGCAGCTTAATCTCCATTCTATCCTACAATGAGCAGTTCTTC.

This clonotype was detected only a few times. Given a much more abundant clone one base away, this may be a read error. This CDR3 is CASGLGAGNYEQYF. The CDR3 bases are TGTGCCAGCGGCTTAGGAGCAGGTAACTACGAGCAGTACTTC. J is TRBJ2-7 and V is TRBV7-9; no definite D call. The CDR3 extends over 14 amino acids. The germline V gene encodes CDR1 SEHNR and CDR2 FQNEAQ (reference sequence).

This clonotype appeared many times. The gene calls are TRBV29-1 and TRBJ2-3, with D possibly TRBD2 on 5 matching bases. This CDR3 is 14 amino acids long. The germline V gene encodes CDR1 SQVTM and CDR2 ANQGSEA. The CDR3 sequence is CSDGGVTSTDTQYF. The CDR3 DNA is TGCTCAGATGGAGGAGTGACTAGCACAGATACGCAGTATTTT.

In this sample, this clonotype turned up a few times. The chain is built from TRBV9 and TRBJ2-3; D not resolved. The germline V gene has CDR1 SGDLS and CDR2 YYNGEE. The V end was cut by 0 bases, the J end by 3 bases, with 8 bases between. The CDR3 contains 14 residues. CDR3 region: CASSVAQITDTQYF. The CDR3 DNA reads TGTGCCAGCAGCGTAGCACAGATTACAGATACGCAGTATTTT.

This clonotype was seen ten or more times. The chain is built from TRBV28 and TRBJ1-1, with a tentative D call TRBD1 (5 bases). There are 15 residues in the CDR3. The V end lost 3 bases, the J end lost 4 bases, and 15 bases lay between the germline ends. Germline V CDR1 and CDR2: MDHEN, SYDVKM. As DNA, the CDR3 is TGTGCCAGCAGTTTTGTTACGGGGGGAAGCACTGAAGCTTTCTTT. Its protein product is CASSFVTGGSTEAFF.

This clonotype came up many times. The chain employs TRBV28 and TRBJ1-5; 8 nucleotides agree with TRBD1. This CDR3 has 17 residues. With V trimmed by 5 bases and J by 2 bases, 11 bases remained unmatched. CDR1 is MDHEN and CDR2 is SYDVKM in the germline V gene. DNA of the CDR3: TGTGCCAGCAGTACTCCACAGGGGGGTAGTCGCAATCAGCCCCAGCATTTT. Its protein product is CASSTPQGGSRNQPQHF.

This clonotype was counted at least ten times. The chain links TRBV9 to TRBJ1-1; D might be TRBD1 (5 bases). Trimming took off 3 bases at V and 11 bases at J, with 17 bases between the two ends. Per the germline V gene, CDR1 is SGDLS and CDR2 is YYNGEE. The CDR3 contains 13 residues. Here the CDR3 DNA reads TGTGCCAGCAGCGCCCTGGCGGGGACCGATGCTTTCTTT. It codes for CASSALAGTDAFF. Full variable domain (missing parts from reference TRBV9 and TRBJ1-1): DSGVTQTPKHLITATGQRVTLRCSPRSGDLSVYWYQQSLDQGLQFLIQYYNGEERAKGNILERFSAQQFPDLHSELNLSSLELGDSALYFCASSALAGTDAFFGQGTRLTVV.